These 12 T cell receptor beta chains share one sample of origin, sequenced in a study of radiation and T cells in renal cell carcinoma. Measured with immunoSEQ multiplex PCR; TCRdb has only the in-frame clones, and not every one. This table holds some 78,000 clones, 89% found once. The time point here: blood 4 weeks post-SBRT, at nephrectomy. Treatment here: 15 Gy SBRT to primary tumor, nephrectomy 4 weeks later. The input for sequencing was blood, taken from a patient whose treatment included radiotherapy and nephrectomy. Every receptor here comes from a woman aged 70-85 years with renal cell carcinoma.

The chain carries TRBV10-3 and TRBJ1-6, with D tentatively TRBD1 (6 bases). Germline V CDR1 and CDR2: ENHRY, SYGVKD. This CDR3 region has 16 residues. V dropped 6 bases and J dropped 5 bases, with 17 bases sitting between them. CDR3 DNA sequence: TGTGCCATCAGGGACGTCAGGGGTCCCCATAATTCACCCCTCCACTTT. This gives the protein CAIRDVRGPHNSPLHF.

V gene TRBV25-1 combines with J gene TRBJ2-7; D not certain. This CDR3 has 15 amino acids. Trimming cost V 5 bases and J 4 bases, with 18 bases left between them. The germline V gene encodes CDR1 MGHDK and CDR2 SYGVNS. The CDR3 bases are TGTGCCAGCAGTCCAGTTCAGATACAAAGATACGAGCAGTACTTC. This encodes CASSPVQIQRYEQYF.

V and J are TRBV6-1 and TRBJ1-2, with TRBD1 matching 9 bases. The germline CDR1 and CDR2 sequences are MNHNS and SASEGT. The V and J ends lost 1 base and 8 bases, in that order; junction bases with no gene match: 8. The CDR3 loop spans 15 amino acids. CDR3 sequence reads: CASSEVRDRARGYTF. CDR3 nucleotide sequence: TGTGCCAGCAGTGAAGTACGGGACAGGGCTAGGGGCTACACCTTC.

The V gene is TRBV5-4, the J gene TRBJ2-5; 13 nucleotides line up with TRBD2. V shed 5 bases, J shed 2 bases, and the junction held 6 bases outside the gene matches. There are 16 residues in the CDR3. The germline CDR1 and CDR2 sequences are SGHNT and YYREEE (reference sequence). CDR3 residues: CASRAGTSGAQETQYF. The CDR3 DNA reads as TGTGCCAGCAGGGCCGGGACTAGCGGGGCTCAAGAGACCCAGTACTTC.

The V gene is TRBV19, the J gene TRBJ1-4; D is undetermined. Trimming removed 5 bases at V and 7 bases at J, with 5 bases between. Germline CDR1 reads LNHDA; CDR2 reads SQIVND (reference sequence). The CDR3 consists of 11 residues. The CDR3 reads CASSWSEKLFF. The CDR3 DNA follows: TGTGCCAGTAGTTGGAGTGAAAAACTGTTTTTT.

The chain links TRBV7-2 to TRBJ2-3, with 12 bases that match TRBD2. The CDR3 totals 17 residues. The germline V gene encodes CDR1 SGHTA and CDR2 FQGNSA. V shed 2 bases, J shed 3 bases, and the junction held 6 bases outside the gene matches. The CDR3 loop is CASSLLLAGGPTDTQYF. CDR3 sequence (DNA): TGTGCCAGCAGCTTACTCCTAGCGGGGGGGCCGACAGATACGCAGTATTTT.

This sequence joins TRBV30 and TRBJ1-2; weak D call: TRBD1 (5 bases). Germline CDR1 is GTSNPN and CDR2 is SVGIG (reference sequence). Trimming pared 5 bases from V and 4 bases from J, leaving 11 bases between. The CDR3 runs 12 residues. The CDR3 DNA sequence: TGTGCCTGGGAGCGGGGGTCCTATGGCTACACCTTC. This sequence encodes CAWERGSYGYTF.

This chain uses TRBV14 with TRBJ1-6; D is undetermined. Trimming shortened V by 0 bases and J by 7 bases, and 10 bases separated the two germline ends. Germline V gene lookup returns CDR1 SGHDN and CDR2 FVKESK. The CDR3 runs 15 residues. In DNA form, the CDR3 reads TGTGCCAGCAGCCAAGAAATCGGTCGGAATTCACCCCTCCACTTT. Encoded protein: CASSQEIGRNSPLHF.

V is TRBV29-1 and J is TRBJ2-7; 8 positions agree with TRBD1. Trimming cost V 3 bases and J 5 bases; bases outside gene matches: 6. The CDR3 length is 13 residues. Germline loops: CDR1 SQVTM, CDR2 ANQGSEA. The CDR3 sequence: CSVDGQGANEQYF. In DNA form, the CDR3 reads TGCAGCGTTGACGGGCAGGGGGCCAACGAGCAGTACTTC.

This clone has just one count. The V and J genes are TRBV13 and TRBJ2-3; TRBD2 agrees at 7 bases. The V segment lost 1 base and the J segment 2 bases; nucleotides outside the gene matches: 3. Germline CDR1 reads PRHDT; CDR2 reads FYEKMQ (reference sequence). This CDR3 comprises 15 residues. CDR3 DNA sequence: TGTGCCAGCAGCTTAGCCCTAGCGGACACAGATACGCAGTATTTT. Translation gives CASSLALADTDTQYF.

V usage is TRBV18 and J usage is TRBJ2-2, with D possibly matching TRBD2 (5 bases). The CDR3 has 14 residues. Germline V gene sequence: CDR1 KGHSH, CDR2 LQKENI. Trimming shortened V by 3 bases and J by 1 base, and 6 bases separated the two germline ends. The DNA for the CDR3 is TGTGCCAGCTCACCGGCGGGGAACACCGGGGAGCTGTTTTTT. This encodes CASSPAGNTGELFF.

This chain connects TRBV7-2 to TRBJ2-1; unclear D gene. Trimming took 1 base from V and 4 from J, leaving 8 bases between them. Germline V lookup: CDR1 SGHTA, CDR2 FQGNSA. The CDR3 sequence is 14 residues long. The CDR3 sequence is CASSLGGYYNEQFF. The CDR3 region has the DNA TGTGCCAGCAGCTTAGGGGGTTATTACAATGAGCAGTTCTTC.